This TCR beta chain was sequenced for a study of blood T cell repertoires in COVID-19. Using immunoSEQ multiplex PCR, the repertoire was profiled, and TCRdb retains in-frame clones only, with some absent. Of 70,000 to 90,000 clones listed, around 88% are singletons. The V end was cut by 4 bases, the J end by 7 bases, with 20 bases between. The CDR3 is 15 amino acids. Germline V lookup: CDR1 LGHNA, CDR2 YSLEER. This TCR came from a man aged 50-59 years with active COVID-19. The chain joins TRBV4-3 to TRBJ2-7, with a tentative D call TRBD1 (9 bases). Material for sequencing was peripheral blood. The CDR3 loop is CASSLMTGGLGEQYF. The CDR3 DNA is TGCGCCAGCAGCCTAATGACAGGGGGACTAGGGGAGCAGTACTTC.